This T cell receptor (beta chain) stems from a study of T-cell reconstitution after alpha-beta-depleted transplantation in children. Unique molecular identifiers were used to barcode this TCRbeta library. TCRdb passed the PCR reads through MiXCR, listing each CDR3 protein once. Among 500,000 to 600,000 distinct CDR3 sequences listed, around 20% were seen once. Germline V lookup: CDR1 SNHLY, CDR2 FYNNEI. V was trimmed by 6 bases and J by 7 bases, leaving 9 bases between them. The CDR3 has 12 amino acids. This receptor was obtained from a human donor who donated a stem cell graft to a child with acute lymphoblastic leukemia. V and J are TRBV2 and TRBJ2-2; D perhaps matches TRBD2 (6 bases). The source was PBMCs from the stem cell graft donor, collected from the stem cell graft. The CDR3 DNA is TGTGCCAGCAGACTAGCCCTCGGGGAGCTGTTTTTT. Protein sequence: CASRLALGELFF.